This is a list of T cell receptor beta chains from one sample in a study of liver allograft versus peripheral blood T cells. Each CDR3 protein gets one entry after TCRdb re-called the reads with MiXCR. The top ten hold about 8% of the sample, which has several thousand distinct CDR3 sequences, approximately 15% seen once. These receptors all stem from a human patient who had a liver transplant. The graft donor may account for some of the T cells. Each CDR3 is given with its conserved first and last residue. For some rows the clone size is stated as once, few or many, or as a class when expanded; others skip it.

V gene	clone size	J gene	CDR3 protein
TRBV6-1	medium-sized	TRBJ1-5	CASRTVYSNQPQHF
TRBV30	NA	TRBJ1-2	CAWEGRPEVYGYTF
TRBV29-1	many	TRBJ2-3	CGVLVADTQYF
TRBV5-1	few	TRBJ1-2	CASSYQSQGMNYGYTF
TRBV20-1	few	TRBJ1-1	CSALTMNTEAFF
TRBV19	large	TRBJ1-5	CASRPRPGDSNQPQHF
TRBV6-6	medium-sized	TRBJ1-1	CASRAGTGTNTEAFF
TRBV29-1	NA	TRBJ1-1	CSVLRTEAFF
TRBV19	medium-sized	TRBJ1-3	CAQRGAGNSGNTIYF
TRBV11-2	NA	TRBJ2-7	CASSFSPGQTYEQYF
TRBV9	medium-sized	TRBJ1-1	CASSVDAGDNTEAFF
TRBV27	medium-sized	TRBJ2-7	CASSLGRDSYEQYF
TRBV12-3/TRBV12-4	few	TRBJ2-7	CASSLLGARGEQYF